A single T cell receptor beta chain is shown here with its context. Method: immunoSEQ multiplex PCR; TCRdb's copy keeps in-frame clones and lacks some. The table has 65,000 to 80,000 clones, 88% seen once; the top ten hold 5% to 6.5%. This sample is drawn from a study of blood T cell repertoires in COVID-19. Study information: In each case, the material was cDNA or gDNA derived from T cells, B-cell-depleted T cells, or PBMCs.

V lost 2 bases and J lost 9; bases outside the gene matches: 5. CDR1 KGHSH and CDR2 LQKENI come from the germline V gene. This CDR3 spans 13 amino acids. This sequence originates from a man in his fifties or sixties with active COVID-19. The sequencing sample was made of peripheral blood. The chain is built from TRBV18 and TRBJ2-7; 9 bases are a match to TRBD1. The CDR3 bases are TGTGCCAGCTCACCAGGACAGGGGATAGGGCAGTACTTC. It encodes CASSPGQGIGQYF.